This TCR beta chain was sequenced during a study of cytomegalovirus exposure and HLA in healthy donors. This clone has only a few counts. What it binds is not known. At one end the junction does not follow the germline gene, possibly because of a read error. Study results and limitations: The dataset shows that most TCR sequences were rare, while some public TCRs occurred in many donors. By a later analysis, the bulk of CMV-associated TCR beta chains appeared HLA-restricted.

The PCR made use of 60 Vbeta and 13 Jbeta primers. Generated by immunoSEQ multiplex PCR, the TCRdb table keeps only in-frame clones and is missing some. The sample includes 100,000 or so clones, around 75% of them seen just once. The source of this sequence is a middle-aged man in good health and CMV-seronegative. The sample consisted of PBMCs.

CDR3 bases: TGTTCCAGCAGCACACATTCGGGTGCAGGGGGTAATTCACCCCTCCACTTT. Amino acid sequence: CSSSTHSGAGGNSPLHF. J is TRBJ1-6 and V is TRBV7-9, with 7 bases matching TRBD1. The CDR3 length is 17 residues. Germline assignment: CDR1 SEHNR and CDR2 FQNEAQ (reference sequence).